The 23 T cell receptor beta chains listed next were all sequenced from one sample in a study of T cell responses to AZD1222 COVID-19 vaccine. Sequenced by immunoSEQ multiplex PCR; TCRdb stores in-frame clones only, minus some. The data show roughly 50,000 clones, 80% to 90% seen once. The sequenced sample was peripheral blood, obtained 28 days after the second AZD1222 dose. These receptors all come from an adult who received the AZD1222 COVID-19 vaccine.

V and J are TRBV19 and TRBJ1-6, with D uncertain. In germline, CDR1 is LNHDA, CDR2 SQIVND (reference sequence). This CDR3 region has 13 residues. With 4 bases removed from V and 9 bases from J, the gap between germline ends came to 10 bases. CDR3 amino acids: CASSTGRPSPLHF. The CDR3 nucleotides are TGTGCCAGTAGTACGGGCAGACCTTCACCCCTCCACTTT.

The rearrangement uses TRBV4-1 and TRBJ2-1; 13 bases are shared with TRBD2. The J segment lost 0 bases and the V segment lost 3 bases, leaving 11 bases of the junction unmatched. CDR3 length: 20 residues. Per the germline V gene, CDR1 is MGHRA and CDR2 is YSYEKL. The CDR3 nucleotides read TGCGCCAGCAGCCAGTCCGGGACTAGCGGGATCCCGAGCTCCTACAATGAGCAGTTCTTC. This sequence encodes CASSQSGTSGIPSSYNEQFF.

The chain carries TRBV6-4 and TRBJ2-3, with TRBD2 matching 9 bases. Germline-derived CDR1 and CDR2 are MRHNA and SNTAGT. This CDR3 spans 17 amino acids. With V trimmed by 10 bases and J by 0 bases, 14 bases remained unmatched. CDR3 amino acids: CATTRGLARTSTDTQYF. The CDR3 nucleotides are TGTGCCACCACAAGGGGACTAGCACGGACTAGCACAGATACGCAGTATTTT.

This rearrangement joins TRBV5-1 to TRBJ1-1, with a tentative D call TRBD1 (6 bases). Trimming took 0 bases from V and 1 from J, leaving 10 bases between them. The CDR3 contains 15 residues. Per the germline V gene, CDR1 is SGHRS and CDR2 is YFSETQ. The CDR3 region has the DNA TGCGCCAGCAGCTTGGAGGGGGATTGGAACACTGAAGCTTTCTTT. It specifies CASSLEGDWNTEAFF.

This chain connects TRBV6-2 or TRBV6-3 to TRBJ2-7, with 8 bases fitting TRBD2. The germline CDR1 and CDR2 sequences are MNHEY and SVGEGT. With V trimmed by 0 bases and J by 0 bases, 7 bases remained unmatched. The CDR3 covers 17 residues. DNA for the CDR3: TGTGCCAGCAGTTACTCCGAAGCGGGAGCGAGCTCCTACGAGCAGTACTTC. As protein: CASSYSEAGASSYEQYF.

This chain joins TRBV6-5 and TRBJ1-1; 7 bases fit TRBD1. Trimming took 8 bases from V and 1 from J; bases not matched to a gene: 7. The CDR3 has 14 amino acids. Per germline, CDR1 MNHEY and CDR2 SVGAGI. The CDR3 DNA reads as TGTGCCAGCCGTCGGACAGGATCGAACACTGAAGCTTTCTTT. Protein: CASRRTGSNTEAFF.

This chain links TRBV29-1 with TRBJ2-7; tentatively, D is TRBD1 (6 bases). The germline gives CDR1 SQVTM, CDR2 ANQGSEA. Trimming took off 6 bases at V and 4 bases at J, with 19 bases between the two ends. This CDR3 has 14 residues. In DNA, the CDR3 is TGCAGCGTGAGAACACAGGGCGACGGGTACGAGCAGTACTTC. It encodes CSVRTQGDGYEQYF.

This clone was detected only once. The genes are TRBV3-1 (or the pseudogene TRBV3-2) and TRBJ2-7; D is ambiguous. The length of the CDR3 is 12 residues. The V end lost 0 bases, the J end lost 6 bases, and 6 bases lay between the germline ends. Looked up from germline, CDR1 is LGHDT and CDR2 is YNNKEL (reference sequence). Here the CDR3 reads CASSQEVGEQYF. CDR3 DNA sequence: TGTGCCAGCAGCCAAGAAGTCGGCGAGCAGTACTTC.

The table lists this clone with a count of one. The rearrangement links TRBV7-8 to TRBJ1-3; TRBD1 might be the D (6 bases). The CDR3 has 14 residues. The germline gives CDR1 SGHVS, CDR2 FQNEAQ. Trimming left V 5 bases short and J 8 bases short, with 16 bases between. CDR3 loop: CASSPAQGIDTIYF. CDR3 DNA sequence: TGTGCCAGCAGCCCCGCACAGGGTATAGACACCATATATTTT. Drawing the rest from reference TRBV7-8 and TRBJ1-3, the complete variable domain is GAGVSQSPRYKVAKRGQDVALRCDPISGHVSLFWYQQALGQGPEFLTYFQNEAQLDKSGLPSDRFFAERPEGSVSTLKIQRTQQEDSAVYLCASSPAQGIDTIYFGEGSWLTVV.

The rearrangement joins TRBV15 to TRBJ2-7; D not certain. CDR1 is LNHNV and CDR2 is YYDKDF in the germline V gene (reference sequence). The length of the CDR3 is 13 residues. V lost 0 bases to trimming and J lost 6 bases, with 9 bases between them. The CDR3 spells CATSRDLESEQYF. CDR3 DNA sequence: TGTGCCACCAGCAGAGATCTAGAATCCGAGCAGTACTTC.

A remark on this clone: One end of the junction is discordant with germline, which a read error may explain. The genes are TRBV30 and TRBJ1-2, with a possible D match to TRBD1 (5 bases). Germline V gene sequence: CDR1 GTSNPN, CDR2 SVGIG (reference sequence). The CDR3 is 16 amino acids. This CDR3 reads CALSKQTVIPNYGYTF. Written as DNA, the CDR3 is TGTGCCTTGAGTAAGCAGACAGTAATCCCTAACTATGGCTACACCTTC.

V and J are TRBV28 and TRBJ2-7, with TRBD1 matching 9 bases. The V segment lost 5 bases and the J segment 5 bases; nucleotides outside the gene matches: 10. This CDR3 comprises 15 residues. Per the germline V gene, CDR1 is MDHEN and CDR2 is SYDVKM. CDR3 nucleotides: TGTGCCAGCAGTCTCCATGGGACAGGGTTCAACGAGCAGTACTTC. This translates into CASSLHGTGFNEQYF.

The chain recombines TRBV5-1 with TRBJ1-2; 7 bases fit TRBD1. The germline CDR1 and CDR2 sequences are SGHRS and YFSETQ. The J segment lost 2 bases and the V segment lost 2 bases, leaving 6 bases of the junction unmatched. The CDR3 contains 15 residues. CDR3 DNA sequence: TGCGCCAGCAGCTTAAACCGGGACAGAAACTATGGCTACACCTTC. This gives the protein CASSLNRDRNYGYTF.

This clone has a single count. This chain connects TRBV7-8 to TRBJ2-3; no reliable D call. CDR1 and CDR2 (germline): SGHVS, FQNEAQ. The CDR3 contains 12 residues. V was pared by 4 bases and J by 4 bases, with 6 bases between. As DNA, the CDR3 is TGTGCCAGCAGCTCGCAGTCAGATACGCAGTATTTT. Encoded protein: CASSSQSDTQYF. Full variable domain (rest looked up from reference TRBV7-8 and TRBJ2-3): GAGVSQSPRYKVAKRGQDVALRCDPISGHVSLFWYQQALGQGPEFLTYFQNEAQLDKSGLPSDRFFAERPEGSVSTLKIQRTQQEDSAVYLCASSSQSDTQYFGPGTRLTVL.

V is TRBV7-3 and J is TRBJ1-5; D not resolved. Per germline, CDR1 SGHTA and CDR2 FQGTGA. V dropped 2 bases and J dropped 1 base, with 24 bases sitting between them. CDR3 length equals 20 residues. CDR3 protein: CASSLPPMAELSLSNQPQHF. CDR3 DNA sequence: TGTGCCAGCAGCTTACCCCCTATGGCGGAGCTATCCTTAAGCAATCAGCCCCAGCATTTT.

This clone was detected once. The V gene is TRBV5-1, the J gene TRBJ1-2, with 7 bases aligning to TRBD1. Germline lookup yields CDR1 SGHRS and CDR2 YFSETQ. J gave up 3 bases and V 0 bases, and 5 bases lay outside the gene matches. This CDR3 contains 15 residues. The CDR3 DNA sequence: TGCGCCAGCAGCTTGGAAGGGGGCAAGGACTATGGCTACACCTTC. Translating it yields CASSLEGGKDYGYTF. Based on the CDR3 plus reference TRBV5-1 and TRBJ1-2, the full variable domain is KAGVTQTPRYLIKTRGQQVTLSCSPISGHRSVSWYQQTPGQGLQFLFEYFSETQRNKGNFPGRFSGRQFSNSRSEMNVSTLELGDSALYLCASSLEGGKDYGYTFGSGTRLTVV.

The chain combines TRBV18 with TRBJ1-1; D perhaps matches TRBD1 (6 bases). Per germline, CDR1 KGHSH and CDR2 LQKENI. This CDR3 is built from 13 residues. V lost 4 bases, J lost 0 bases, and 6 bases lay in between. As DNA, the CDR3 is TGTGCCAGCTCACAGGGGGTGAACACTGAAGCTTTCTTT. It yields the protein CASSQGVNTEAFF.

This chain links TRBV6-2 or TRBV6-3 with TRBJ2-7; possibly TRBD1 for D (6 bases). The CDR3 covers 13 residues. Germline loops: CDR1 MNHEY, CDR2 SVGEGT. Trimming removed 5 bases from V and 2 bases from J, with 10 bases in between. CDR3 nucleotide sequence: TGTGCCAGCAGTCCACAGGGACCCTACGAGCAGTACTTC. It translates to CASSPQGPYEQYF.

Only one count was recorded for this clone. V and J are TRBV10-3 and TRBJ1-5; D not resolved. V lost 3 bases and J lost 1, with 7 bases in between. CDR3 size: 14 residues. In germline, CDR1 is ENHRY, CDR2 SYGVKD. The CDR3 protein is CAISDIQSNQPQHF. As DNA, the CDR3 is TGTGCCATCAGTGATATCCAGAGCAATCAGCCCCAGCATTTT.

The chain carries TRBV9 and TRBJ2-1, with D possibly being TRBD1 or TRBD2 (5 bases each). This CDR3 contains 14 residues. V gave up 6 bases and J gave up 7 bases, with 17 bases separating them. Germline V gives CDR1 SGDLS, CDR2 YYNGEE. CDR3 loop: CASTAWLEGNEQFF. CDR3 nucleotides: TGTGCCAGCACCGCTTGGCTCGAGGGGAATGAGCAGTTCTTC.

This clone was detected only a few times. This CDR3 is CASSKVGQPQHF. The CDR3 bases are TGTGCCAGCAGCAAAGTTGGTCAGCCCCAGCATTTT. The V call is TRBV21-1, the J call TRBJ1-5. TRBV21-1 is a documented pseudogene. This CDR3 comprises 12 residues.

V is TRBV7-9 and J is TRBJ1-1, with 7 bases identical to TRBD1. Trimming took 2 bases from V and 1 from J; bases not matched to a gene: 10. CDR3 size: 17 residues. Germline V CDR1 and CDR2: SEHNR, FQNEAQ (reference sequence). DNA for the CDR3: TGTGCCAGCAGCTTATTGGGAGGTTGGACAGGGAACACTGAAGCTTTCTTT. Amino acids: CASSLLGGWTGNTEAFF.

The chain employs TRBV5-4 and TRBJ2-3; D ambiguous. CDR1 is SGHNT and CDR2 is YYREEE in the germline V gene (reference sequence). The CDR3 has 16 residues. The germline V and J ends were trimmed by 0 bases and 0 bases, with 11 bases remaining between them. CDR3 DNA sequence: TGTGCCAGCAGCTTGGATGCGGTTGCTAGCACAGATACGCAGTATTTT. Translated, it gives CASSLDAVASTDTQYF.